This T cell receptor beta chain is drawn from a study of blood T cell repertoires in COVID-19. CDR1 and CDR2 (germline): SGHVS, FNYEAQ. V was pared by 1 base and J by 3 bases, with 12 bases between. The CDR3 runs 15 residues. Some clones are missing from TCRdb's copy, which holds only in-frame ones; the method was immunoSEQ multiplex PCR. The sample includes approximately 330,000 clones, approximately 87% of them seen just once. The origin of this receptor is a woman in her fifties or sixties with active or convalescent COVID-19. The chain employs TRBV7-6 and TRBJ1-1; weak D call: TRBD1 (6 bases). Sequenced: peripheral blood. Here the CDR3 reads CASSLGQGRYTEAFF. The CDR3 coding sequence is TGTGCCAGCAGCTTAGGGCAGGGGCGGTACACTGAAGCTTTCTTT.